This TCR beta chain is drawn from a study of long-term antiretroviral therapy in people with HIV. Study-wide background: Samples collected earliest predate the 2015 immediate-ART recommendation by about a decade. Study conclusions and caveats: Compared with controls, HIV repertoires showed narrower CDR3 length ranges. Researchers lacked any data on ART adherence, viral resistance or therapy changes.

The run of the v3.0 immunoSEQ assay was at survey level. For each individual sample, sequencing targeted roughly 40,000-50,000 T-cell genomes. Method: immunoSEQ multiplex PCR; TCRdb's copy keeps in-frame clones and lacks some. The sample yields 45,000 or so clones, 90% to 95% seen once. The germline V gene encodes CDR1 SGHAT and CDR2 FQNNGV. The CDR3 is made up of 15 amino acids. V gave up 1 base and J gave up 7 bases; unmatched junction bases: 3. A word on this clone: The target antigen is unknown.

The TCR originated in a woman between 45 and 65 years old with HIV. The sample here was unsorted PBMCs, taken 3.7 years after starting antiretroviral therapy. The chain has TRBV11-2 and TRBJ1-6; the match to TRBD1 covers 8 bases. CDR3 loop: CASSLVQGANSPLHF. Written as DNA, the CDR3 is TGTGCCAGCAGCTTAGTTCAGGGGGCGAATTCACCCCTCCACTTT.